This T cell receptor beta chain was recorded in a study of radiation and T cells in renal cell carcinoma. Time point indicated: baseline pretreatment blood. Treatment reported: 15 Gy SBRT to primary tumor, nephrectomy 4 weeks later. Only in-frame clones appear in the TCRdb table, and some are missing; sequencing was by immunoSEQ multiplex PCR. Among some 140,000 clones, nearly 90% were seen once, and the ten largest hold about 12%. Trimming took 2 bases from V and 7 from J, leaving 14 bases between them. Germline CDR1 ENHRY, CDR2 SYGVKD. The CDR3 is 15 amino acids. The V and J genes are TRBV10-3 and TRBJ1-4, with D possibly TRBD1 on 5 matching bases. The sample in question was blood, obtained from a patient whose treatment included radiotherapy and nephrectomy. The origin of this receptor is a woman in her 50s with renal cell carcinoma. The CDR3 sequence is CAISEKARGSEKLFF. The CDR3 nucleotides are TGTGCCATCAGTGAGAAGGCAAGGGGTAGTGAAAAACTGTTTTTT.